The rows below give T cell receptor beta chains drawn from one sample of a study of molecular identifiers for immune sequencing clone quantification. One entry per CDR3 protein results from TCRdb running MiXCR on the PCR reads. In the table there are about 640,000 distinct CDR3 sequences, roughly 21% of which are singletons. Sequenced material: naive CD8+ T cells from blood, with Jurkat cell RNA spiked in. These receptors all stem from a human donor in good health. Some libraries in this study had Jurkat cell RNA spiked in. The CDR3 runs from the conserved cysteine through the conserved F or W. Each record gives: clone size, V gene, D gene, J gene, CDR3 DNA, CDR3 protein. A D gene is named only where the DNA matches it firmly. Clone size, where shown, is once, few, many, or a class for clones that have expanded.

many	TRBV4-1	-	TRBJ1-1	TGCGCCAGCAGCCAAGATCAGATGGGGGGGACTGAAGCTTTCTTT	CASSQDQMGGTEAFF
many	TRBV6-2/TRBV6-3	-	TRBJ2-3	TGTGCCAGCAGTTACGCGGATACGCAGTATTTT	CASSYADTQYF
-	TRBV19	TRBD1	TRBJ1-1	TGTGCCAGTAGGGGACAGGGAGACACTGAAGCTTTCTTT	CASRGQGDTEAFF
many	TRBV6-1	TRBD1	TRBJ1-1	TGCGGGACAGGGGGCGAGTTGGACACTGAAGCTTTCTTT	CGTGGELDTEAFF
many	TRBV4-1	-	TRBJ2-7	TGCGCCAGCAGCCAAGCGCAGGGCCCTTTATACGAGCAGTACTTC	CASSQAQGPLYEQYF
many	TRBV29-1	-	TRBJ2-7	TGCAGCGCGGGCGGAGGGGGGTACGAGCAGTACTTC	CSAGGGGYEQYF
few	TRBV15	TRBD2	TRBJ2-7	TGTGCCACCAGCAGAGTTAGCGGGAGTTTTATTTACGAGCAGTACTTC	CATSRVSGSFIYEQYF
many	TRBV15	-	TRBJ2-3	TGTGCCACCAGCAGAGACGTGGGAGCAGATACGCAGTATTTT	CATSRDVGADTQYF
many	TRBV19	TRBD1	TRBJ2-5	TGTGCCAGTAGTATGGCCCGATTAGGGGGCCCTCGGGAGACCCAGTACTTC	CASSMARLGGPRETQYF
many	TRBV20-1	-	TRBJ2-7	TGCAGTGCCAACCCGGCCGGGCGTACAAACTACGAGCAGTACTTC	CSANPAGRTNYEQYF
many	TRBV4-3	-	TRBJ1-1	TGCGCCAGCAGCCAAGGAGGACGGAACACTGAAGCTTTCTTT	CASSQGGRNTEAFF
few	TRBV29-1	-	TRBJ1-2	TGCAGCGTTGAAGTGGGAGCTACGACAAGGCCGGACGCCTTC	CSVEVGATTRPDAF
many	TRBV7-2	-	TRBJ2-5	TGTGCCAGCAGCCCGCCAGCGTACCAAGAGACCCAGTACTTC	CASSPPAYQETQYF
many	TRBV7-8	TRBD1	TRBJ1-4	TGTGCCAGCAGCTTCACGGTAGACAGGGATGATGAAAAACTGTTTTTT	CASSFTVDRDDEKLFF
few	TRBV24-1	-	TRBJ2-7	TGTGCCACCAGTGATTTGGTAGGGGGTGAGCAGTACTTC	CATSDLVGGEQYF
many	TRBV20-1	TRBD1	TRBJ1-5	TGCAGTGCTAGATTGGGACAGGAGTTGTATAGCAATCAGCCCCAGCATTTT	CSARLGQELYSNQPQHF
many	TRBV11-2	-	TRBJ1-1	TGTGCCAGCAGCTTATTGGTCACTGAAGCTTTCTTT	CASSLLVTEAFF
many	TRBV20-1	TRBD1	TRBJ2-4	TGCAGTGCTAGAGACGGGACAGGGGCGAGAAACATTCAGTACTTC	CSARDGTGARNIQYF
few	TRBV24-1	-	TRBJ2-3	TGTGCCACCTCCACAGACCTGACCACAGATACGCAGTATTTT	CATSTDLTTDTQYF
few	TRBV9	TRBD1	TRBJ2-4	TGTGCCAGCAGCACGGGGACAGGAGAAAACATTCAGTACTTC	CASSTGTGENIQYF
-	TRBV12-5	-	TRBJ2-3	TGTGCTAGTGGAGCGGGCAGGGCAGATACGCAGTATTTT	CASGAGRADTQYF
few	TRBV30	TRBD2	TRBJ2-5	TGTGCCTGGAGTGGTTGGGAGACTAACGGACTAGGTTTGGTAGAGACCCAGTACTTC	CAWSGWETNGLGLVETQYF
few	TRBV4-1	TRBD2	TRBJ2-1	TGCGCCAGCAGCCAAGATTTAGGACTAGCGAATGAGCAGTTCTTC	CASSQDLGLANEQFF
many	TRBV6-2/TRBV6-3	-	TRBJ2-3	TGTGCCAGTTTGACGGGTACTAGCACAGATACGCAGTATTTT	CASLTGTSTDTQYF
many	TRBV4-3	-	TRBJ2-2	TGCGCCAGCAGCCAAGACATTTTGGGGCCCGGGGAGCTGTTTTTT	CASSQDILGPGELFF
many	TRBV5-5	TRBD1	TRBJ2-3	TGTGCCAGCAGCAGACAGGGGTATCTCACAGATACGCAGTATTTT	CASSRQGYLTDTQYF
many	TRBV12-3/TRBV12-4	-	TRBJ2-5	TGTGCCAGCAGTTTAGCTAGCGGCCAAGAGACCCAGTACTTC	CASSLASGQETQYF
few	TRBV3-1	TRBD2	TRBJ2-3	TGTGCCAGCAGCCAAGAGCCGGGAGGGGCAGATACGCAGTATTTT	CASSQEPGGADTQYF
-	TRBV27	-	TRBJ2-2	TGTGCCAGCAGTGGGGTAGGAGCCGGGGAGCTGTTTTTT	CASSGVGAGELFF
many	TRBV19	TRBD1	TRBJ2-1	TGTGCCAGTAGCGTGTTCGGGACAGGTAACAATGAGCAGTTCTTC	CASSVFGTGNNEQFF
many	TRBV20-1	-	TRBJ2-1	TGCAGTGCTAGAGATTTAGACTCAAATTTGGATGAGCAGTTCTTC	CSARDLDSNLDEQFF
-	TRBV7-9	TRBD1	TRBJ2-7	TGTGCCAGCAGCACCTCCGGGACAGGCTCCCCCCAATACGAGCAGTACTTC	CASSTSGTGSPQYEQYF
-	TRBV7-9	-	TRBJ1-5	TGTGCCAGCAGCTTAGATTTAAATCAGTCCCAGCATTTT	CASSLDLNQSQHF
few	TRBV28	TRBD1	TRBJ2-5	TGTGCCAGCAGGCCAACGACAGGGCCCCAAGAGACCCAGTACTTC	CASRPTTGPQETQYF
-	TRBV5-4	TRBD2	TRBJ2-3	TGTGCCAGCAGCACGCTAGCGGGGGGCAACACAGATACGCAGTATTTT	CASSTLAGGNTDTQYF
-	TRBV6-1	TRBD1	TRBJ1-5	TGTGCCAGTCTCGACAGGGGGTATCAGCCCCAGCATTTT	CASLDRGYQPQHF
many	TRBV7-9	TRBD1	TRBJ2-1	TGTGCCAGCAGAGACCGAAGACAGGGACGGGACTACAATGAGCAGTTCTTC	CASRDRRQGRDYNEQFF
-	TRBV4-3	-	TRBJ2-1	TGCGCCAGCCGCCAAGATTGGGGAGAAATGAGAAATGAGCAGTTCTTC	CASRQDWGEMRNEQFF
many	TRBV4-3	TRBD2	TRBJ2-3	TGCGCCAGCAGCCAAGTGTTGAGCGGGAGGGCCATTGGAGATACGCAGTATTTT	CASSQVLSGRAIGDTQYF
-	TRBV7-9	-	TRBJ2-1	TGTGCCAGCAGCTCACCCCCTGTGGGCAGCCTGATCAATGAGCAGTTCTTC	CASSSPPVGSLINEQFF
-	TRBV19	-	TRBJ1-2	TGTGCCAGTAGTTGGTCCGGGGGTAACTATGGCTACACCTTC	CASSWSGGNYGYTF
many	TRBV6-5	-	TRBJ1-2	TGTGCCGGGGGAAGGGGCGGTGGCTACACCTTC	CAGGRGGGYTF